This T cell receptor beta chain was captured in a study of blood T cell repertoires in COVID-19. Seattle-derived patients entered the study during active infection and were followed longitudinally. The table came from immunoSEQ multiplex PCR; TCRdb's copy has only in-frame clones and leaves some out. The data hold approximately 160,000 clones, with approximately 84% observed a single time. CDR1 and CDR2 (germline): LNHDA, SQIVND (reference sequence). V lost 3 bases, J lost 0 bases, and 8 bases lay in between. The CDR3 sequence is 14 residues long. The J gene is TRBJ1-1, the V gene TRBV19; D unclear. The sequence was collected from a woman aged 55 to 70 with COVID-19, enrolled during active disease. Sequencing was done on a sample of peripheral blood. The CDR3 is CASSILNMNTEAFF. The DNA of the CDR3 is TGTGCCAGTAGTATTCTGAACATGAACACTGAAGCTTTCTTT.